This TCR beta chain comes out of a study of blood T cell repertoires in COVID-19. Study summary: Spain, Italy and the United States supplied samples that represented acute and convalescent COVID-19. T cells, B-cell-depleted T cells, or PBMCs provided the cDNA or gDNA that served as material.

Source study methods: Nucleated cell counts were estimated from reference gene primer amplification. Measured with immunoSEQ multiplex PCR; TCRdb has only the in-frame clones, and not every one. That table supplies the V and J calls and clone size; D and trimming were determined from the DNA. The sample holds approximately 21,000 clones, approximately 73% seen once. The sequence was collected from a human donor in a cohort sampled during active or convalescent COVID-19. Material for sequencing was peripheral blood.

The CDR3 reads CASYRSRGGAGANVLTF. CDR3 coding DNA: TGTGCCTCCTACCGGAGCAGGGGTGGGGCTGGGGCCAACGTCCTGACTTTC. The chain combines TRBV30 with TRBJ2-6; a weak D match, TRBD1 (6 bases). Trimming took off 7 bases at V and 2 bases at J, with 21 bases between the two ends. This CDR3 is 17 amino acids long. Germline V gene lookup returns CDR1 GTSNPN and CDR2 SVGIG (reference sequence).